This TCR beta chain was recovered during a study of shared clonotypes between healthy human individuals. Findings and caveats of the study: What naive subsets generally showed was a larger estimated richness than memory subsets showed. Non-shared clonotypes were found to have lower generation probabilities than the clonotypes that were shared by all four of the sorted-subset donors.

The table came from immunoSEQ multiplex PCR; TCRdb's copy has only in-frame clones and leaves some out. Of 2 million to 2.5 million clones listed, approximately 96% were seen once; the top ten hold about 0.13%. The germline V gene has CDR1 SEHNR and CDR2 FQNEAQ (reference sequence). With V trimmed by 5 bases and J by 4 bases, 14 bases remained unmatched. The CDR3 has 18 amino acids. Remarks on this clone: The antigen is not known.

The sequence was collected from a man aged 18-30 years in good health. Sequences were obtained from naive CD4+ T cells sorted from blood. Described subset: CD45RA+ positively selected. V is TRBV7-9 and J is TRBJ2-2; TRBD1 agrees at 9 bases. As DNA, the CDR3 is TGTGCCAGCAGCCTACCACAGGGGGCCCCCATATTCACCGGGGAGCTGTTTTTT. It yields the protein CASSLPQGAPIFTGELFF.